The TCR beta chain under discussion was sequenced for a study of cytomegalovirus exposure and HLA in healthy donors. The PCR employed 60 Vbeta primers together with 13 Jbeta primers. Sequencing was performed with immunoSEQ multiplex PCR; in TCRdb, only in-frame clones are kept and a portion is missing. The table records some 160,000 clones, roughly 80% of them present only once. With regard to this clone: Other DNA sequences in the same sample also yield this CDR3.

Germline V lookup: CDR1 SGDLS, CDR2 YYNGEE. This CDR3 region has 13 residues. With V trimmed by 1 base and J by 5 bases, 1 base remained unmatched. This TCR was sampled from a woman in her thirties in good health and CMV-seronegative. Input material: PBMCs. The rearrangement joins TRBV9 to TRBJ2-5; 8 bases line up with TRBD1. In nucleotides, the CDR3 is TGTGCCAGCAGCGTACGACAGGGGGAGACCCAGTACTTC. Translation gives CASSVRQGETQYF. Full variable domain (remainder filled in from reference TRBV9 and TRBJ2-5): DSGVTQTPKHLITATGQRVTLRCSPRSGDLSVYWYQQSLDQGLQFLIQYYNGEERAKGNILERFSAQQFPDLHSELNLSSLELGDSALYFCASSVRQGETQYFGPGTRLLVL.